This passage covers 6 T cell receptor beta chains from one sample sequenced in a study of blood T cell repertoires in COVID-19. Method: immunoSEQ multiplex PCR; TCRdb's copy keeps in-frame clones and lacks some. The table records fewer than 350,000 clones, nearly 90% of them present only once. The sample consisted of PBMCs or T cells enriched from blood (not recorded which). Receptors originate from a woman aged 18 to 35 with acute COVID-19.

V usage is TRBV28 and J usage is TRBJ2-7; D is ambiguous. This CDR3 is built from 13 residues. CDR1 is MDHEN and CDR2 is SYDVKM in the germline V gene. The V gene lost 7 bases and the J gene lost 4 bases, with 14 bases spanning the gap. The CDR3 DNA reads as TGTGCCAGCATGCTAAACGTTCGGTACGAGCAGTACTTC. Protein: CASMLNVRYEQYF.

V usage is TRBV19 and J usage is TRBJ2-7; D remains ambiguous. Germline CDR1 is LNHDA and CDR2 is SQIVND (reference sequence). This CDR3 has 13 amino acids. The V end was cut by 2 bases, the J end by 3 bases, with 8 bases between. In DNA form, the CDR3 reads TGTGCCAGTAGTATATCAGGATACTACGAGCAGTACTTC. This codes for CASSISGYYEQYF.

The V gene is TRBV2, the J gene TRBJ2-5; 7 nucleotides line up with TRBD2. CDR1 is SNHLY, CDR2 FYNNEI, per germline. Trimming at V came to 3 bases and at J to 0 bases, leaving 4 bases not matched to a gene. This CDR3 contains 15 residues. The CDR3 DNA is TGTGCCAGCAGTGACTCTAGCGGCGACCAAGAGACCCAGTACTTC. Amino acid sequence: CASSDSSGDQETQYF.

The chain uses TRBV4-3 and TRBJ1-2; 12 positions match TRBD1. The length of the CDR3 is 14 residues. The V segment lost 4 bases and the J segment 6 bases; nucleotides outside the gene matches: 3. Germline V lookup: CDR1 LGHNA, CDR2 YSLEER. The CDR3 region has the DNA TGCGCCAGCAGCCGGGACAGGGGGCGTGATGGCTACACCTTC. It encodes CASSRDRGRDGYTF.

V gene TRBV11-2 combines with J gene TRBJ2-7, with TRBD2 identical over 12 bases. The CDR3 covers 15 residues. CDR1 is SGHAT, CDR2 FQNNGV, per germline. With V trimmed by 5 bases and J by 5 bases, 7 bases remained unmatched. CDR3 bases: TGTGCCAGCAGCCCGCGACTAGCGGGAGCCCACGAGCAGTACTTC. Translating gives CASSPRLAGAHEQYF. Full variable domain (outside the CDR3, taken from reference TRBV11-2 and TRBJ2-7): EAGVAQSPRYKIIEKRQSVAFWCNPISGHATLYWYQQILGQGPKLLIQFQNNGVVDDSQLPKDRFSAERLKGVDSTLKIQPAKLEDSAVYLCASSPRLAGAHEQYFGPGTRLTVT.

The CDR3 DNA reads as TGTGCCACCCAGGCCCGGGAGGGCTACGAGCAGTACTTC. Its protein product is CATQAREGYEQYF. This rearrangement joins TRBV19 to TRBJ2-7; 8 bases match TRBD2. V lost 10 bases, J lost 3 bases, and 8 bases stayed unmatched. The germline V gene has CDR1 LNHDA and CDR2 SQIVND (reference sequence). CDR3 length: 13 amino acids. Based on the CDR3 plus reference TRBV19 and TRBJ2-7, the full variable domain is DGGITQSPKYLFRKEGQNVTLSCEQNLNHDAMYWYRQDPGQGLRLIYYSQIVNDFQKGDIAEGYSVSREKKESFPLTVTSAQKNPTAFYLCATQAREGYEQYFGPGTRLTVT.